This T cell receptor (beta chain) originates from a study of technical replicates of blood from a few donors. Clones were read by immunoSEQ multiplex PCR, and TCRdb kept only the in-frame ones, dropping some. This sample carries about 49,000 clones, 80% to 95% of them seen once, and the ten largest clones take 3% to 5%. The CDR3 is made up of 13 amino acids. Trimming pared 6 bases from V and 8 bases from J, leaving 16 bases between. Germline-derived CDR1 and CDR2 are MNHEY and SVGAGI. Sequencing was carried out using PBMCs. The chain recombines TRBV6-5 with TRBJ1-2; possible D gene TRBD1, 5 bases. The origin of this receptor is a human donor in good health. Some clones in this sample may be carry-over from other donors' samples. The CDR3 DNA is TGTGCCAGCAGCAGGGAAAGCTTCTCGGGCTACACCTTC. Translated: CASSRESFSGYTF.